Presented here are 27 T cell receptor beta chains from one specimen sequenced in a study of vaccination and CD4 T cells after COVID-19 (dated by TCRdb to 2021 to 2024). The treatment or condition label on this specimen signifies: roughly ten-day PBMC culture with coronavirus spike peptide pools or control peptides (ViraFEST assay). Preparation of the library involved PCR. Sequencing relied on an Illumina iSeq 100. TCR sequencing of DNA from cultured CD4+ T cells used the Oncomine TCR Beta short-read assay at the Johns Hopkins FTIC core. Clones were called with MiXCR by TCRdb after fastp trimmed the public reads at Q25, and only in-frame beta chains were retained. Every CDR3 protein is listed once, alongside the most common genes and DNA of its rows. This sample holds approximately 20,000 distinct CDR3 sequences; about three quarters were observed only once. The ten largest clones take up roughly a sixth of the sample.

What these receptors recognize is not known. Sample: CD4+ T cells from blood, cultured in vitro, taken after SARS-CoV-2 vaccination. These receptors came from a human donor who received a COVID-19 vaccine.

The chain combines TRBV2 with TRBJ1-5; 12 positions match TRBD1. The CDR3 is made up of 19 amino acids. Germline CDR1 reads SNHLY; CDR2 reads FYNNEI. V dropped 4 bases and J dropped 3; count of bases not matched to a gene: 13. This CDR3 is CASSGPGTGGTVNNQPQHF. The CDR3 coding sequence is TGTGCCAGCAGTGGACCCGGGACAGGGGGCACGGTTAACAATCAGCCCCAGCATTTT.

The chain joins TRBV24-1 to TRBJ1-5; possibly TRBD1 for D (5 bases). In germline, CDR1 is KGHDR, CDR2 SFDVKD. V was pared by 4 bases and J by 12 bases, with 15 bases between. The CDR3 contains 13 residues. DNA of the CDR3: TGTGCCACCAGTGACTACAAAGGGGTTTACCAGCATTTT. Translating gives CATSDYKGVYQHF.

J is TRBJ1-5 and V is TRBV30; the match to TRBD1 covers 9 bases. Germline V gene sequence: CDR1 GTSNPN, CDR2 SVGIG (reference sequence). V was pared by 1 base and J by 6 bases, with 4 bases of the junction left unmatched. The CDR3 has 14 residues. CDR3 DNA: TGTGCCTGGAGTGAAGACAGGGGGTTTCAGCCCCAGCATTTT. The encoded protein is CAWSEDRGFQPQHF.

In this sample, this clonotype is medium-sized. The chain links TRBV7-6 to TRBJ2-2; 14 bases line up with TRBD2. This CDR3 contains 18 residues. Germline V gene lookup returns CDR1 SGHVS and CDR2 FNYEAQ. Trimming cost V 5 bases and J 4 bases; bases outside gene matches: 9. The CDR3 region is CASSPKAGLAGGTGELFF. The CDR3 coding sequence is TGTGCCAGCAGCCCAAAGGCTGGACTAGCGGGGGGCACCGGGGAGCTGTTTTTT.

The rearrangement joins TRBV6-4 to TRBJ2-2, with 12 bases matching TRBD2. The CDR3 spans 16 residues. Looked up from germline, CDR1 is MRHNA and CDR2 is SNTAGT. Trimming removed 3 bases from V and 6 bases from J; junction bases left unmatched: 5. CDR3 amino acids: CASSERTSGAPGELFF. In nucleotides, the CDR3 is TGTGCCAGCAGTGAAAGGACTAGCGGGGCGCCCGGGGAGCTGTTTTTT.

This sequence joins TRBV19 and TRBJ2-3; 9 bases are a match to TRBD2. Losses at the gene ends were 5 bases for V and 1 base for J; bases not matched to a gene: 1. This CDR3 comprises 14 residues. Germline CDR1 reads LNHDA; CDR2 reads SQIVND (reference sequence). CDR3 coding DNA: TGTGCCAGTAGTGCTAGCGGGGGCACAGATACGCAGTATTTT. Translation: CASSASGGTDTQYF.

V and J are TRBV15 and TRBJ1-4; D perhaps matches TRBD1 (6 bases). Trimming left V 1 base short and J 3 bases short, with 15 bases between. The CDR3 is 17 residues long. Germline V gene lookup returns CDR1 LNHNV and CDR2 YYDKDF (reference sequence). Here the CDR3 reads CATSRAIGGLSNEKLFF. The CDR3, as DNA: TGTGCCACCAGCAGAGCAATTGGGGGGCTGTCTAATGAAAAACTGTTTTTT. Full variable domain (missing parts from reference TRBV15 and TRBJ1-4): DAMVIQNPRYQVTQFGKPVTLSCSQTLNHNVMYWYQQKSSQAPKLLFHYYDKDFNNEADTPDNFQSRRPNTSFCFLDIRSPGLGDTAMYLCATSRAIGGLSNEKLFFGSGTQLSVL.

V is TRBV20-1 and J is TRBJ1-5; D call uncertain. In germline, CDR1 is DFQATT, CDR2 SNEGSKA (reference sequence). The ends were cut back, 0 bases at V and 5 bases at J, with 14 bases in the middle. This CDR3 region has 15 residues. CDR3 in amino acids: CSARDRGEVDQPQHF. The CDR3, as DNA: TGCAGTGCTAGAGATCGAGGAGAGGTTGATCAGCCCCAGCATTTT.

The rearrangement uses TRBV7-6 and TRBJ1-3; D remains ambiguous. V lost 2 bases and J lost 0, with 2 bases in between. Germline CDR1 reads SGHVS; CDR2 reads FNYEAQ. The CDR3 sequence is 13 residues long. DNA for the CDR3: TGTGCCAGCAGCTTATCCTCTGGAAACACCATATATTTT. This sequence encodes CASSLSSGNTIYF.

The V and J genes are TRBV7-9 and TRBJ1-6; 10 positions agree with TRBD1. V shed 3 bases, J shed 5 bases, and the junction held 4 bases outside the gene matches. The germline gives CDR1 SEHNR, CDR2 FQNEAQ (reference sequence). The CDR3 covers 16 residues. The CDR3 sequence: CASSFWTGGDNSPLHF. CDR3 bases: TGTGCCAGCAGCTTCTGGACAGGGGGGGATAATTCACCCCTCCACTTT.

The chain is built from TRBV20-1 and TRBJ2-1, with 8 bases fitting TRBD2. Trimming removed 1 base from V and 3 bases from J; junction bases left unmatched: 2. Germline CDR1 reads DFQATT; CDR2 reads SNEGSKA (reference sequence). The CDR3 loop spans 14 amino acids. CDR3 sequence (DNA): TGCAGTGCTAGAGGGGGACTAGACTACAATGAGCAGTTCTTC. It is translated as CSARGGLDYNEQFF.

The chain combines TRBV12-3 or TRBV12-4 with TRBJ1-2, with TRBD1 matching over 7 bases. V gave up 2 bases and J gave up 5 bases; unmatched junction bases: 5. The CDR3 loop spans 14 amino acids. As DNA, the CDR3 is TGTGCCAGCAGTTTATCAGGGGGAAGATATGGCTACACCTTC. This gives the protein CASSLSGGRYGYTF.

This clonotype came up a few times. At one of its ends the junction is not consistent with the germline gene, which may arise from a read error. This rearrangement joins TRBV12-3 or TRBV12-4 to TRBJ2-7; D unresolved. The CDR3 spans 13 residues. The CDR3 region is CASSPGSLGKQYF. Written as DNA, the CDR3 is TGCGCCAGCAGCCCCGGGTCACTCGGAAAGCAGTACTTC.

The genes are TRBV14 and TRBJ2-1; D unclear. The CDR3 contains 18 residues. Germline values: CDR1 SGHDN, CDR2 FVKESK. With 1 base removed from V and 0 bases from J, the gap between germline ends came to 16 bases. The CDR3 loop reads CASSQVLRLGISYNEQFF. In nucleotides, the CDR3 is TGTGCCAGCAGCCAAGTACTTAGACTGGGAATCTCCTACAATGAGCAGTTCTTC.

The V call is TRBV19, the J call TRBJ2-5; perhaps D is TRBD1 or TRBD2 (6 bases each). CDR1 is LNHDA, CDR2 SQIVND, per germline (reference sequence). The V end was cut by 7 bases, the J end by 4 bases, with 19 bases between. The CDR3 spans 15 residues. CDR3 in amino acids: CASTRSGAWGETQYF. The CDR3 DNA reads as TGTGCCAGTACCCGATCGGGGGCCTGGGGAGAGACCCAGTACTTC.

The CDR3 spells CASSFPSGGAYTQYF. As DNA, the CDR3 is TGTGCCAGCAGTTTTCCTAGCGGGGGGGCATATACGCAGTATTTT. The V gene is TRBV27, the J gene TRBJ2-3; 12 bases agree with TRBD2. V lost 3 bases to trimming and J lost 7 bases; unmatched junction nucleotides: 5. The CDR3 spans 15 residues. CDR1 and CDR2 (germline): MNHEY, SMNVEV (reference sequence).

V and J are TRBV19 and TRBJ1-1, with 7 bases matching TRBD1. V gave up 6 bases and J gave up 4 bases; unmatched junction bases: 11. CDR3 length: 15 residues. Germline V gene data show CDR1 as LNHDA and CDR2 as SQIVND (reference sequence). The CDR3 loop is CASRKGGGGFTEAFF. CDR3 nucleotides: TGTGCCAGTAGGAAAGGGGGCGGTGGGTTCACTGAAGCTTTCTTT.

This clonotype was seen only a few times. The chain carries TRBV19 and TRBJ1-2; D call uncertain. Trimming pared 3 bases from V and 2 bases from J, leaving 10 bases between. Germline assignment: CDR1 LNHDA and CDR2 SQIVND (reference sequence). This CDR3 has 14 amino acids. The CDR3 region has the DNA TGTGCCAGTAGTATCGGACGGCGAAACTATGGCTACACCTTC. Protein sequence: CASSIGRRNYGYTF.

This clonotype was seen only a few times. The chain is built from TRBV24-1 and TRBJ2-2, with D possibly matching TRBD2 (6 bases). The V end was cut by 8 bases, the J end by 6 bases, with 12 bases between. The CDR3 is 13 amino acids. Looked up from germline, CDR1 is KGHDR and CDR2 is SFDVKD. The CDR3 is CATTAEGPGELFF. Here the CDR3 DNA reads TGTGCCACCACCGCGGAGGGCCCCGGGGAGCTGTTTTTT.

The rearrangement uses TRBV7-9 and TRBJ2-2, with D uncertain. The length of the CDR3 is 10 residues. V was cut by 4 bases and J by 6 bases, with 0 bases left in between. Germline V lookup: CDR1 SEHNR, CDR2 FQNEAQ (reference sequence). The CDR3 loop is CASSSGELFF. For the CDR3, the DNA is TGTGCCAGCAGCTCCGGGGAGCTGTTTTTT.

The chain links TRBV20-1 to TRBJ2-5; D may correspond to TRBD1 or TRBD2 (5 bases each). The CDR3 has 14 residues. V lost 4 bases and J 2 bases, leaving 14 bases between the germline ends. Germline CDR1 is DFQATT and CDR2 is SNEGSKA (reference sequence). The CDR3 reads CSAKTGAGQETQYF. Here the CDR3 DNA reads TGCAGTGCTAAGACCGGGGCTGGACAAGAGACCCAGTACTTC.

By frequency in the sample, this clonotype is large. V is TRBV6-1 and J is TRBJ2-5; D may be TRBD1 or TRBD2 (6 bases each). This CDR3 is built from 14 residues. Between the trimmed V and J ends, which lost 5 bases and 5 bases, there was a span of 15 bases. Germline V gives CDR1 MNHNS, CDR2 SASEGT. DNA of the CDR3: TGTGCCAGCAGTAATATTCAAGGGGGGGAGACCCAGTACTTC. Protein: CASSNIQGGETQYF.

The V and J genes are TRBV24-1 and TRBJ2-5, with D perhaps TRBD1 or TRBD2 (5 bases each). From germline, CDR1 is KGHDR and CDR2 SFDVKD. The CDR3 totals 13 residues. Trimming removed 9 bases from V and 4 bases from J, with 14 bases in between. The CDR3 sequence: CATARGRLETQYF. CDR3 nucleotide sequence: TGTGCCACCGCCCGGGGCCGCCTAGAGACCCAGTACTTC.

The chain employs TRBV20-1 and TRBJ2-3; TRBD2 matches at 7 bases. Trimming at V came to 6 bases and at J to 6 bases, leaving 18 bases not matched to a gene. The CDR3 sequence is 16 residues long. Per the germline V gene, CDR1 is DFQATT and CDR2 is SNEGSKA (reference sequence). The CDR3 protein is CSAKGFLGLADDTQYF. The DNA of the CDR3 is TGCAGTGCCAAAGGGTTTCTCGGCCTAGCGGATGATACGCAGTATTTT.

This clonotype came up a few times. The DNA of the CDR3 is TGCAGTGCTCGAACTAATCGAGGCACAGATACGCAGTATTTT. Translated, it gives CSARTNRGTDTQYF. The chain couples TRBV20-1 to TRBJ2-3, with D unresolved. CDR1 is DFQATT, CDR2 SNEGSKA, per germline (reference sequence). The CDR3 spans 14 residues. Trimming shortened V by 5 bases and J by 1 base, and 13 bases separated the two germline ends.

The chain combines TRBV7-9 with TRBJ2-5; no clear D. V was shortened by 2 bases and J by 5 bases, with 18 bases between the two germline ends. Germline CDR1 and CDR2: SEHNR and FQNEAQ (reference sequence). This CDR3 region has 16 residues. The CDR3 loop reads CASSLNSGTKGETQYF. The CDR3 region has the DNA TGTGCCAGCAGCTTAAATAGTGGCACCAAAGGGGAGACCCAGTACTTC.

The chain couples TRBV7-2 to TRBJ1-5; no clear D. In germline, CDR1 is SGHTA, CDR2 FQGNSA. Trimming shortened V by 3 bases and J by 5 bases, and 11 bases separated the two germline ends. The CDR3 totals 14 residues. The CDR3 spells CASSFGRRYQPQHF. DNA for the CDR3: TGTGCCAGCAGCTTCGGACGAAGATATCAGCCCCAGCATTTT.